The 21 T cell receptor beta chains listed next were all sequenced from one sample in a study of lymphopenia after photon versus proton radiotherapy. Here immunoSEQ multiplex PCR was the method, and the copy in TCRdb shows in-frame clones only, minus some. In the table there are some 170,000 clones, approximately 91% of which are singletons. Specimen: peripheral blood, collected from a patient treated with photon-based radiotherapy. Source of these receptors: a man aged 50-59 years with gastric cancer.

The rearrangement joins TRBV7-9 to TRBJ2-1; TRBD2 agrees at 14 bases. The germline CDR1 and CDR2 sequences are SEHNR and FQNEAQ (reference sequence). This CDR3 is built from 16 residues. V dropped 0 bases and J dropped 8; count of bases not matched to a gene: 3. The CDR3 loop reads CASSLAGLAGAYEQFF. The CDR3 DNA is TGTGCCAGCAGCTTAGCGGGACTAGCGGGGGCGTATGAGCAGTTCTTC.

The genes are TRBV4-1 and TRBJ2-1; TRBD2 matches at 7 bases. V lost 4 bases and J lost 4; bases outside the gene matches: 10. The CDR3 runs 16 residues. Germline assignment: CDR1 MGHRA and CDR2 YSYEKL. CDR3 in DNA: TGCGCCAGCAGCCGGGGGAGACTAGCTTATTACAATGAGCAGTTCTTC. This sequence encodes CASSRGRLAYYNEQFF.

This clone appeared a single time. The DNA for the CDR3 is TGTGCCAGCAGTTCCCGGCCTCGGACTAGCGGGATGGTTGAGCAGTTCTTC. Amino acid sequence: CASSSRPRTSGMVEQFF. The chain uses TRBV27 and TRBJ2-1; 12 nucleotides match TRBD2. The V segment lost 4 bases and the J segment 9 bases; nucleotides outside the gene matches: 13. Germline V gene sequence: CDR1 MNHEY, CDR2 SMNVEV (reference sequence). CDR3 size: 17 residues.

The V and J genes are TRBV7-5 and TRBJ2-1; the table's D call, TRBD2, has no DNA check behind it. TRBV7-5 is a pseudogene. This CDR3 is built from 10 residues. CDR3 sequence: CVRSPDEQFF. The CDR3 DNA reads TGTGTCAGAAGCCCGGATGAGCAGTTCTTC.

The V gene is TRBV7-3, the J gene TRBJ2-6; D gene unclear. The V gene's germline CDR1 is SGHTA and CDR2 FQGTGA. V lost 0 bases and J 4 bases, leaving 7 bases between the germline ends. The CDR3 runs to 15 residues. CDR3: CASSLTGSGANVLTF. CDR3 DNA: TGTGCCAGCAGCTTAACGGGGTCCGGGGCCAACGTCCTGACTTTC.

The chain combines TRBV4-1 with TRBJ2-3, with D hard to call. The V and J ends lost 2 bases and 1 base respectively, with 22 bases between them. Germline assignment: CDR1 MGHRA and CDR2 YSYEKL. The CDR3 runs to 19 residues. The CDR3 reads CASSQQASGSGYGTDTQYF. CDR3 in DNA: TGCGCCAGCAGCCAACAAGCCTCTGGGTCCGGGTACGGCACAGATACGCAGTATTTT.

The rearrangement links TRBV6-1 to TRBJ1-5; D is unclear. The CDR3 length is 14 residues. Germline V gene lookup returns CDR1 MNHNS and CDR2 SASEGT. With 0 bases removed from V and 0 bases from J, the gap between germline ends came to 3 bases. CDR3 region: CASSEANSNQPQHF. The CDR3 bases are TGTGCCAGCAGTGAAGCAAATAGCAATCAGCCCCAGCATTTT.

The CDR3 loop reads CASSLGGENTEAFF. CDR3 bases: TGTGCCAGCAGCCTAGGGGGAGAGAACACTGAAGCTTTCTTT. The chain carries TRBV28 and TRBJ1-1; D perhaps matches TRBD1 (6 bases). Germline V gives CDR1 MDHEN, CDR2 SYDVKM. This CDR3 has 14 amino acids. Trimming took 6 bases from V and 1 from J, leaving 12 bases between them.

The CDR3 protein is CAWSENSGSPDTQYF. Written as DNA, the CDR3 is TGTGCCTGGAGTGAGAATAGCGGGAGCCCAGATACGCAGTATTTT. V usage is TRBV30 and J usage is TRBJ2-3, with TRBD2 matching over 9 bases. J gave up 4 bases and V 1 base, and 6 bases lay outside the gene matches. Germline V gives CDR1 GTSNPN, CDR2 SVGIG (reference sequence). This CDR3 contains 15 residues.

This chain links TRBV7-2 with TRBJ2-1; TRBD2 agrees at 9 bases. J lost 10 bases, V lost 1 base, and 8 bases had no gene match. CDR1 is SGHTA, CDR2 FQGNSA, per germline. The CDR3 contains 15 residues. CDR3 in DNA: TGTGCCAGCAGCTTAGTAGCGGGAGCGTCTCGGGAGCAGTTCTTC. Amino acid sequence: CASSLVAGASREQFF.

The gene calls are TRBV15 and TRBJ1-5, with unresolved D. Trimming shortened V by 1 base and J by 4 bases, and 11 bases separated the two germline ends. From germline, CDR1 is LNHNV and CDR2 YYDKDF (reference sequence). The CDR3 is 15 amino acids. The CDR3 nucleotides are TGTGCCACCAGCAGAGGCCCGGGAACAAATCAGCCCCAGCATTTT. Its translation: CATSRGPGTNQPQHF.

The V gene is TRBV7-6, the J gene TRBJ1-1; D is undetermined. V was pared by 2 bases and J by 4 bases, with 11 bases between. The germline CDR1 and CDR2 sequences are SGHVS and FNYEAQ. The CDR3 contains 14 residues. CDR3 protein: CASSLIRGSTEAFF. As DNA, the CDR3 is TGTGCCAGCAGCTTAATCCGAGGGTCCACTGAAGCTTTCTTT.

The rearrangement joins TRBV30 to TRBJ2-3; D remains unclear. The CDR3 totals 14 residues. Germline CDR1 and CDR2: GTSNPN and SVGIG (reference sequence). The V gene lost 2 bases and the J gene lost 2 bases, with 11 bases spanning the gap. CDR3 bases: TGTGCCTGGAGTCTGAATGGGTACACAGATACGCAGTATTTT. This gives the protein CAWSLNGYTDTQYF.

Written as DNA, the CDR3 is TGTGCCAGCAGTGAAAGGGACAGGATTACAGAGACCCAGTACTTC. It yields the protein CASSERDRITETQYF. The V gene is TRBV2, the J gene TRBJ2-5; 8 nucleotides align to TRBD1. Germline trimming cut 2 bases from V and 4 bases from J; bases unmatched to any gene: 6. CDR3 length: 15 residues. Germline CDR1 SNHLY, CDR2 FYNNEI.

The chain combines TRBV2 with TRBJ2-7; 7 nucleotides line up with TRBD2. CDR1 is SNHLY, CDR2 FYNNEI, per germline. The CDR3 extends over 11 amino acids. Unmatched junction bases numbered 2, after V lost 6 bases and J lost 6 bases. The CDR3 sequence is CASRIAGEQYF. CDR3 in DNA: TGTGCCAGCAGGATAGCGGGCGAGCAGTACTTC.

V is TRBV5-4 and J is TRBJ2-1; 11 bases align to TRBD2. Germline V gene data show CDR1 as SGHNT and CDR2 as YYREEE (reference sequence). This CDR3 has 16 residues. The junction had 2 bases not matched to a gene; V was cut back by 1 base and J by 2 bases. The CDR3 reads CASSLIAGGPYNEQFF. The CDR3, as DNA: TGTGCCAGCAGCTTGATAGCGGGAGGGCCCTACAATGAGCAGTTCTTC.

The rearrangement uses TRBV6-5 and TRBJ1-1; a weak D match, TRBD1 (6 bases). V was shortened by 5 bases and J by 6 bases, with 10 bases between the two germline ends. This CDR3 is built from 12 residues. The germline V gene encodes CDR1 MNHEY and CDR2 SVGAGI. This CDR3 reads CASSGQISEAFF. Here the CDR3 DNA reads TGTGCCAGCAGTGGACAGATCTCTGAAGCTTTCTTT.

The chain joins TRBV18 to TRBJ2-5; maybe TRBD2 (6 bases). Trimming took 2 bases from V and 5 from J, leaving 18 bases between them. CDR3 length: 16 amino acids. Germline loops: CDR1 KGHSH, CDR2 LQKENI. The CDR3 region has the DNA TGTGCCAGCTCACCAATCCTGGGGGGACCGTTGGAGACCCAGTACTTC. The encoded protein is CASSPILGGPLETQYF.

V and J are TRBV30 and TRBJ2-3, with D unresolved. This CDR3 spans 13 amino acids. CDR1 is GTSNPN, CDR2 SVGIG, per germline (reference sequence). V shed 0 bases and J shed 0 bases, with 4 bases lying between them. The CDR3 spells CAWSVVSTDTQYF. The CDR3 DNA reads as TGTGCCTGGAGTGTTGTCAGCACAGATACGCAGTATTTT.

The rearrangement links TRBV7-2 to TRBJ2-2; 9 bases map to TRBD2. CDR1 is SGHTA, CDR2 FQGNSA, per germline. V gave up 3 bases and J gave up 2 bases; unmatched junction bases: 10. The CDR3 contains 18 residues. CDR3 DNA sequence: TGTGCCAGCAGCTTCTCCGGACTAGCGACCGGAAACACCGGGGAGCTGTTTTTT. This encodes CASSFSGLATGNTGELFF.

Turning to this clone: Different DNA sequences within this sample yield the same CDR3. The rearrangement joins TRBV19 to TRBJ1-1; D uncertain. There are 13 residues in the CDR3. Germline CDR1 and CDR2: LNHDA and SQIVND (reference sequence). V lost 1 base and J 1 base, leaving 4 bases between the germline ends. The CDR3 is CASSIGENTEAFF. As DNA, the CDR3 is TGTGCCAGTAGTATAGGGGAGAACACTGAAGCTTTCTTT.